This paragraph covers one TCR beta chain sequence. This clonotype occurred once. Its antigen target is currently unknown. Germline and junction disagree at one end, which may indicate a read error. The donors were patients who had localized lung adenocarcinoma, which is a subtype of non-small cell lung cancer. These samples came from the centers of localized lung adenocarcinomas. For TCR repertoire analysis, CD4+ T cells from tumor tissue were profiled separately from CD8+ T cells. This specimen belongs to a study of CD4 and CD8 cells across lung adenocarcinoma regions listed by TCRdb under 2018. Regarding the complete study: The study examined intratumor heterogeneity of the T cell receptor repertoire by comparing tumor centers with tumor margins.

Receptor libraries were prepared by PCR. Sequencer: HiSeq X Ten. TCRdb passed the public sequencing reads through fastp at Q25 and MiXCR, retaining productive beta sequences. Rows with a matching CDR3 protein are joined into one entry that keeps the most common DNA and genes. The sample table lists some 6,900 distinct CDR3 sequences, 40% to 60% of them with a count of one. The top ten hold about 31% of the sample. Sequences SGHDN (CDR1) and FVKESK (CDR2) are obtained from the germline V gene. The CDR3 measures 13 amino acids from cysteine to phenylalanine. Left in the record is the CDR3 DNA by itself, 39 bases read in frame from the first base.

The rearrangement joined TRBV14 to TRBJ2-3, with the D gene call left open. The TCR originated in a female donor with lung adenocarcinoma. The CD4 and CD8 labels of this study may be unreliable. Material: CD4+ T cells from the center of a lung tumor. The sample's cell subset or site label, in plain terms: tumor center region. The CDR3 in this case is CASSQELESTQYF. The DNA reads TGTGCCAGCAGCCAAGAACTCGAAAGTACTCAGTATTTC.